This TCR beta chain was observed in a study of STAT5B mutations in CD4+ large granular lymphocyte leukemia. Worth noting for this clone: Its matching antigen is unknown.

The survey-level immunoSEQ assay was used. Only in-frame clones appear in the TCRdb table, and some are missing; sequencing was by immunoSEQ multiplex PCR. There are approximately 30,000 clones in the sample; roughly 80% occur only once, and under 4.5% lies in the top ten. Regarding the study as a whole: Data were not HLA-matched across samples.

Specimen: CD4+ T cells from blood buffy coats. The clonotype originates from a human donor in good health.

The DNA of the CDR3 is TGTGCCATCAGTGAACAGGGGTCGCATTCACCCCTCCACTTT. This codes for CAISEQGSHSPLHF. The chain uses TRBV10-3 and TRBJ1-6, with 7 positions matching TRBD1. Per germline, CDR1 ENHRY and CDR2 SYGVKD. V lost 3 bases and J lost 8; bases outside the gene matches: 4. The CDR3 runs to 14 residues.